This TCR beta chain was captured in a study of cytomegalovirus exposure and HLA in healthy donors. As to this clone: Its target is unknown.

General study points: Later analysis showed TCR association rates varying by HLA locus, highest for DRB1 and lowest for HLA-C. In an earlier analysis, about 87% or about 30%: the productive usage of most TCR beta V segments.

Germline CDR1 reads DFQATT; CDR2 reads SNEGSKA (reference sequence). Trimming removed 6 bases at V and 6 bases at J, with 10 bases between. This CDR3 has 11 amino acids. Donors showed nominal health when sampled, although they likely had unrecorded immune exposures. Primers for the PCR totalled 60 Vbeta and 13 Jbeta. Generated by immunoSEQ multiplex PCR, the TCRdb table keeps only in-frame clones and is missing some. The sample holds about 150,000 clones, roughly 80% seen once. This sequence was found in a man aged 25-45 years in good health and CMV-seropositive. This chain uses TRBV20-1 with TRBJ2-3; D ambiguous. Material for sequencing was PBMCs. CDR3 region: CSASVPDTQYF. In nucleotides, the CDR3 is TGCAGTGCGAGTGTACCGGATACGCAGTATTTT.